This passage covers 11 T cell receptor beta chains from one sample sequenced in a study of cytomegalovirus exposure and HLA in healthy donors. The PCR was carried out with 60 Vbeta primers and 13 Jbeta primers. The data were produced by immunoSEQ multiplex PCR, yet TCRdb's version contains in-frame clones alone and is incomplete. Of about 130,000 clones in the sample, just under 75% were seen once. The sample taken for sequencing was PBMCs. The receptors shown here come from a man aged 35 to 55 in good health and CMV-seropositive.

The genes are TRBV19 and TRBJ2-7, with no clear D. V shed 3 bases and J shed 1 base, with 13 bases lying between them. CDR3 length: 15 residues. CDR1 LNHDA and CDR2 SQIVND come from the germline V gene (reference sequence). The CDR3 nucleotides read TGTGCCAGTAGTATGCACGCCAGAGGATCCTACGAGCAGTACTTC. Its protein is CASSMHARGSYEQYF.

The chain is built from TRBV7-2 and TRBJ2-3; 7 nucleotides line up with TRBD2. The CDR3 is 15 amino acids. Looked up from germline, CDR1 is SGHTA and CDR2 is FQGNSA. V dropped 10 bases and J dropped 2; count of bases not matched to a gene: 12. CDR3 loop: CATQPSGLFTDTQYF. CDR3 nucleotide sequence: TGTGCCACCCAGCCTAGCGGTCTCTTCACAGATACGCAGTATTTT.

This clone was observed many times. This chain connects TRBV28 to TRBJ2-7; D is unresolved. The CDR3 extends over 16 amino acids. Germline loops: CDR1 MDHEN, CDR2 SYDVKM. The germline V and J ends were trimmed by 4 bases and 1 base, with 17 bases remaining between them. The CDR3 sequence: CASSSPRSGYSYEQYF. The CDR3, as DNA: TGTGCCAGCAGTTCCCCCCGCTCGGGTTATTCCTACGAGCAGTACTTC.

The V gene is TRBV28, the J gene TRBJ1-5; no reliable D call. CDR1 and CDR2 (germline): MDHEN, SYDVKM. The CDR3 has 14 amino acids. V lost 8 bases to trimming and J lost 7 bases, with 18 bases between them. The CDR3, as DNA: TGTGCCAGCGTCACCTTTGAGGGCTTACAGCCCCAGCATTTT. It translates to CASVTFEGLQPQHF.

This sequence joins TRBV28 and TRBJ2-7; 8 nucleotides align to TRBD2. Trimming removed 9 bases from V and 0 bases from J; junction bases left unmatched: 10. Germline V gene sequence: CDR1 MDHEN, CDR2 SYDVKM. The CDR3 has 15 residues. Here the CDR3 reads CASQPPGGSSYEQYF. The CDR3 DNA sequence: TGTGCCAGTCAACCACCGGGAGGGTCCTCCTACGAGCAGTACTTC.

This clone was seen a few times. The sample has other DNA sequences that encode this CDR3 too. Here the CDR3 DNA reads TGTGCCAGCTCACCCTTACGAGAAAACACTGAAGCTTTCTTT. The encoded protein is CASSPLRENTEAFF. V usage is TRBV18 and J usage is TRBJ1-1; D gene unclear. The V gene's germline CDR1 is KGHSH and CDR2 LQKENI. Trimming took off 3 bases at V and 2 bases at J, with 10 bases between the two ends. This CDR3 comprises 14 residues.

The chain links TRBV19 to TRBJ2-1, with 10 nucleotides matching TRBD2. In germline, CDR1 is LNHDA, CDR2 SQIVND (reference sequence). Trimming at V came to 3 bases and at J to 8 bases, leaving 7 bases not matched to a gene. CDR3 length: 15 amino acids. DNA for the CDR3: TGTGCCAGTAGTATCCCACTAGCGGGGTCCGATGAGCAGTTCTTC. Amino acids: CASSIPLAGSDEQFF.

The chain is built from TRBV6-1 and TRBJ1-2; 8 nucleotides align to TRBD1. The CDR3 is made up of 15 amino acids. Germline V gives CDR1 MNHNS, CDR2 SASEGT. J was trimmed by 7 bases and V by 6 bases; bases with no gene match: 13. The CDR3 nucleotides are TGTGCCAGCAGCCCCACTTGGACAGGGACGGGTGGCTACACCTTC. Protein: CASSPTWTGTGGYTF.

V gene TRBV7-2 combines with J gene TRBJ1-4; D is perhaps TRBD1 (5 bases). This CDR3 is 12 amino acids long. V lost 6 bases and J 10 bases, leaving 12 bases between the germline ends. The germline CDR1 and CDR2 sequences are SGHTA and FQGNSA. CDR3 coding DNA: TGTGCCAGCAGTGGTGGGCAGGGAAAACTGTTTTTT. Translating it yields CASSGGQGKLFF.

The chain combines TRBV7-9 with TRBJ2-7; the match to TRBD2 covers 7 bases. This CDR3 has 15 residues. Looked up from germline, CDR1 is SEHNR and CDR2 is FQNEAQ (reference sequence). Trimming took 6 bases from V and 5 from J; bases not matched to a gene: 13. This CDR3 is CASSFPGEGLHEQYF. In DNA form, the CDR3 reads TGTGCCAGCAGTTTCCCGGGGGAGGGACTCCACGAGCAGTACTTC.

The rearrangement joins TRBV27 to TRBJ2-1; 11 bases match TRBD2. J gave up 4 bases and V 4 bases, and 6 bases lay outside the gene matches. The V gene's germline CDR1 is MNHEY and CDR2 SMNVEV (reference sequence). This CDR3 has 16 residues. The CDR3 region has the DNA TGTGCCAGCAGTTCCATAGCGGGAGGGCTGTACAATGAGCAGTTCTTC. Protein product: CASSSIAGGLYNEQFF.